This T cell receptor (beta chain) was sequenced for a study of shared clonotypes between healthy human individuals. On the study more broadly: The study enrolled a couple of women and a few men aged 18 to 49. Three CD4 naive, three CD4 memory, two CD8 naive and one CD8 memory plate were used per donor.

Generated by immunoSEQ multiplex PCR, the TCRdb table keeps only in-frame clones and is missing some. Here the sample spans about 1,900,000 clones, roughly 94% being singletons. The naive CD8 population came from CD45RO-negative cells selected for CCR7, without terminally differentiated effector memory CD45RA+ cells. The CDR3 covers 15 residues. Germline V gene data show CDR1 as SGHNT and CDR2 as YYREEE (reference sequence). The V and J ends lost 4 bases and 0 bases, in that order; junction bases with no gene match: 5. The chain carries TRBV5-4 and TRBJ1-1; TRBD1 agrees at 8 bases. The sample was naive CD8+ T cells sorted from blood. This receptor was obtained from a man younger than 30 in good health. CDR3 bases: TGTGCCAGCAGCCTCCGGGACAGGTTGAACACTGAAGCTTTCTTT. This translates into CASSLRDRLNTEAFF.